Shown below are 3 T cell receptor beta chains from a single sample sequenced in a study of Graves' ophthalmopathy and Graves' hyperthyroidism. RNA transcripts provided the template for amplifying TCR beta CDR3 regions. The first round was an RT-PCR with HTBI primers, and the second round was a multiplex PCR. MiXCR, run by TCRdb on the multiplex PCR reads, gives a single entry per CDR3 protein. The repertoire has over a million distinct CDR3 sequences, 35% to 45% of them found once; the top ten carry around 10%. Specimen: peripheral blood or thyroid tissue (not recorded which). The receptors originated from an adult man with Graves' hyperthyroidism.

This clonotype was picked up a small number of times. The rearrangement joins TRBV18 to TRBJ1-4, with 7 bases identical to TRBD1. The CDR3 spans 13 residues. The V gene end was trimmed by 6 bases and the J gene end by 6 bases; junction bases not matched to a gene: 4. CDR1 and CDR2 (germline): KGHSH, LQKENI. As DNA, the CDR3 is TGTGCCAGCTCCGGGACAGAAGATGAAAAACTGTTTTTT. Protein sequence: CASSGTEDEKLFF.

This clonotype was counted ten times or more. The V and J genes are TRBV7-9 and TRBJ1-1; the D is unclear. The V end lost 7 bases, the J end lost 6 bases, and 9 bases lay between the germline ends. CDR1 and CDR2 from the germline V gene are SEHNR and FQNEAQ (reference sequence). CDR3 length equals 11 residues. CDR3 in DNA: TGTGCCAGCAACGTGGAGGCTGAAGCTTTCTTT. It is translated as CASNVEAEAFF. The whole variable domain, filled in from reference TRBV7-9 and TRBJ1-1, reads DTGVSQNPRHKITKRGQNVTFRCDPISEHNRLYWYRQTLGQGPEFLTYFQNEAQLEKSRLLSDRFSAERPKGSFSTLEIQRTEQGDSAMYLCASNVEAEAFFGQGTRLTVV.

This clonotype occurred a few times. J is TRBJ2-7 and V is TRBV7-9; D is possibly TRBD2 (6 bases). The CDR3 is 15 residues long. Germline V gene lookup returns CDR1 SEHNR and CDR2 FQNEAQ (reference sequence). Trimming left V 5 bases short and J 0 bases short, with 14 bases between. As DNA, the CDR3 is TGTGCCAGCAGCCCAGAGGGACTTCCCTCCTACGAGCAGTACTTC. It is translated as CASSPEGLPSYEQYF.